This entry lists 16 T cell receptor beta chains sequenced from one sample in a study of metastatic and nonmetastatic thyroid tumors. TCRdb re-called the PCR reads through MiXCR. The data contain approximately 86,000 clones, about an eighth of them singletons. Thyroid surgery had not been preceded by any treatment in any patient. Material for sequencing was tumor tissue. The source of these receptors is a female donor with papillary thyroid cancer or a benign thyroid nodule (not recorded which). Some clones in this sample may be carry-over from other donors' samples.

This clone was found many times. The chain employs TRBV11-2 and TRBJ2-7; D possibly corresponds to TRBD1 (6 bases). The ends were cut back, 4 bases at V and 2 bases at J, with 12 bases in the middle. Germline V gene sequence: CDR1 SGHAT, CDR2 FQNNGV. This CDR3 has 14 residues. The CDR3 sequence: CASSSQGLPYEQYF. In nucleotides, the CDR3 is TGTGCCAGCAGCTCACAGGGTTTACCCTACGAGCAGTACTTC.

This clone was observed many times. Other DNA sequences within the sample encode an identical CDR3. This chain connects TRBV20-1 to TRBJ2-3; 10 positions agree with TRBD2. The germline V gene has CDR1 DFQATT and CDR2 SNEGSKA (reference sequence). The CDR3 contains 15 residues. Trimming at V came to 3 bases and at J to 6 bases, leaving 9 bases not matched to a gene. The CDR3 here is CSARGGLASGDTQYF. In nucleotides, the CDR3 is TGCAGTGCTAGGGGGGGACTAGCGTCGGGGGATACGCAGTATTTT.

In its sample, this clone was seen many times. The chain carries TRBV7-8 and TRBJ2-5; D is unresolved. The germline V and J ends were trimmed by 4 bases and 1 base, with 13 bases remaining between them. The CDR3 spans 15 residues. Germline CDR1 SGHVS, CDR2 FQNEAQ. DNA of the CDR3: TGTGCCAGCAGCTCGATGGGTCGGGTCCAAGAGACCCAGTACTTC. It encodes CASSSMGRVQETQYF.

This clone was recorded a few times. Since a much larger clone is just one base distant, this may be a read error. The chain carries TRBV2 and TRBJ2-1; D is unresolved. The germline V gene encodes CDR1 SNHLY and CDR2 FYNNEI. This CDR3 comprises 9 residues. The V end lost 7 bases, the J end lost 15 bases, and 10 bases lay between the germline ends. CDR3 bases: TGTGCCAGCACCCCCGGGCGGTTCTTC. It encodes CASTPGRFF. Drawing the rest from reference TRBV2 and TRBJ2-1, the complete variable domain is EPEVTQTPSHQVTQMGQEVILRCVPISNHLYFYWYRQILGQKVEFLVSFYNNEISEKSEIFDDQFSVERPDGSNFTLKIRSTKLEDSAMYFCASTPGRFFGPGTRLTVL.

By proportion, this clone is medium-sized. The V call is TRBV12-3 or TRBV12-4, the J call TRBJ1-2, with D possibly TRBD1 on 5 matching bases. The CDR3 has 14 amino acids. Trimming shortened V by 1 base and J by 4 bases, and 10 bases separated the two germline ends. CDR3: CASSLGGKGYGYTF. The DNA of the CDR3 is TGTGCCAGCAGTTTAGGGGGGAAGGGCTATGGCTACACCTTC.

This clone was detected many times. V and J are TRBV5-1 and TRBJ2-7; perhaps TRBD2 as D (5 bases). CDR1 is SGHRS and CDR2 is YFSETQ in the germline V gene. Between the trimmed V and J ends, which lost 0 bases and 6 bases, there was a span of 7 bases. This CDR3 is built from 12 residues. The CDR3 protein is CASSLGGREQYF. The CDR3 coding sequence is TGCGCCAGCAGCTTGGGAGGGCGCGAGCAGTACTTC.

To note about this clone: Possible read error: a much larger clone is one base away. The CDR3 is CASSPPLAGRTDTRYF. CDR3 coding DNA: TGTGCCAGCTCACCACCCCTAGCGGGGCGCACAGATACGCGGTATTTT. V gene TRBV18 combines with J gene TRBJ2-3; 9 bases match TRBD2. Germline V gene sequence: CDR1 KGHSH, CDR2 LQKENI. CDR3 length equals 16 residues.

This clone was seen at least ten times. The chain is built from TRBV7-3 and TRBJ2-3; no clear D. The germline gives CDR1 SGHTA, CDR2 FQGTGA. With 6 bases removed from V and 4 bases from J, the gap between germline ends came to 11 bases. The CDR3 has 13 amino acids. Written as DNA, the CDR3 is TGTGCCAGCAGTTATGGTCCTTCAGATACGCAGTATTTT. This gives the protein CASSYGPSDTQYF.

Worth noting for this clone: A much larger clonotype is one base distant, so this may be a read error. V and J are TRBV3-1 and TRBJ2-3; D may be TRBD2 (6 bases). The CDR3 contains 13 residues. V shed 1 base and J shed 11 bases, with 13 bases lying between them. Germline values: CDR1 LGHDT, CDR2 YNNKEL (reference sequence). Here the CDR3 reads CASSQASGVGQYF. For the CDR3, the DNA is TGTGCCAGCAGCCAAGCATCGGGAGTCGGGCAGTATTTT.

The chain has TRBV20-1 and TRBJ1-2; 7 nucleotides align to TRBD1. Germline CDR1 DFQATT, CDR2 SNEGSKA (reference sequence). The CDR3 runs to 16 residues. With V trimmed by 3 bases and J by 5 bases, 15 bases remained unmatched. The CDR3 sequence is CSASVQGEIFGYGYTF. The DNA of the CDR3 is TGCAGTGCTAGCGTGCAGGGGGAAATATTCGGGTATGGCTACACCTTC.

The chain joins TRBV7-9 to TRBJ2-5; D perhaps matches TRBD1 (5 bases). The CDR3 loop spans 14 amino acids. The germline gives CDR1 SEHNR, CDR2 FQNEAQ (reference sequence). With 4 bases removed from V and 1 base from J, the gap between germline ends came to 10 bases. The DNA of the CDR3 is TGTGCCAGCAGCTACAGGCCGTCCCAAGAGACCCAGTACTTC. This encodes CASSYRPSQETQYF.

This clone was recorded many times. The chain recombines TRBV27 with TRBJ2-5, with 7 bases aligning to TRBD1. The CDR3 has 14 amino acids. CDR1 is MNHEY, CDR2 SMNVEV, per germline (reference sequence). The V segment lost 4 bases and the J segment 7 bases; nucleotides outside the gene matches: 9. CDR3 sequence: CASSSDRDLGTQYF. The CDR3 DNA reads as TGTGCCAGCAGTTCAGACAGGGATCTTGGGACCCAGTACTTC.

Comment on this clone: This clone may be a read error of a much larger clone one base away. CDR3 residues: CANNRGDCSNQPQHF. CDR3 DNA sequence: TGTGCCAACAACCGGGGGGACTGTAGCAATCAGCCCCAGCATTTT. The chain joins TRBV6-4 to TRBJ1-5, with D possibly matching TRBD1 (5 bases). The CDR3 length is 15 residues. Germline V gene sequence: CDR1 MRHNA, CDR2 SNTAGT. Trimming took off 10 bases at V and 0 bases at J, with 16 bases between the two ends.

This clone was picked up many times. The J gene is TRBJ2-7, the V gene TRBV3-1, with 7 positions matching TRBD1. The germline V gene encodes CDR1 LGHDT and CDR2 YNNKEL (reference sequence). This CDR3 region has 14 residues. After removal of 8 bases from V and 3 bases from J, the junction contained 10 bases not matched to a gene. The CDR3 sequence: CASSGRQGFYEQYF. The DNA for the CDR3 is TGTGCCAGCTCAGGAAGACAGGGTTTCTACGAGCAGTACTTC.

This clone was recorded many times. V and J are TRBV7-3 and TRBJ1-1, with 7 bases lining up with TRBD1. Germline CDR1 is SGHTA and CDR2 is FQGTGA. The CDR3 has 14 amino acids. The V and J ends lost 4 bases and 1 base, in that order; junction bases with no gene match: 3. The DNA for the CDR3 is TGTGCCAGCAGCTCGGGACAGCAGAACACTGAAGCTTTCTTT. Protein sequence: CASSSGQQNTEAFF.

This clone occurred many times. The same CDR3 arises from other DNA sequences in this sample as well. V usage is TRBV9 and J usage is TRBJ2-5; D unresolved. Per the germline V gene, CDR1 is SGDLS and CDR2 is YYNGEE. Trimming pared 3 bases from V and 4 bases from J, leaving 10 bases between. The CDR3 spans 13 residues. Written as DNA, the CDR3 is TGTGCCAGCAGCGCGGGCGGCTCAGAGACCCAGTACTTC. As protein: CASSAGGSETQYF.